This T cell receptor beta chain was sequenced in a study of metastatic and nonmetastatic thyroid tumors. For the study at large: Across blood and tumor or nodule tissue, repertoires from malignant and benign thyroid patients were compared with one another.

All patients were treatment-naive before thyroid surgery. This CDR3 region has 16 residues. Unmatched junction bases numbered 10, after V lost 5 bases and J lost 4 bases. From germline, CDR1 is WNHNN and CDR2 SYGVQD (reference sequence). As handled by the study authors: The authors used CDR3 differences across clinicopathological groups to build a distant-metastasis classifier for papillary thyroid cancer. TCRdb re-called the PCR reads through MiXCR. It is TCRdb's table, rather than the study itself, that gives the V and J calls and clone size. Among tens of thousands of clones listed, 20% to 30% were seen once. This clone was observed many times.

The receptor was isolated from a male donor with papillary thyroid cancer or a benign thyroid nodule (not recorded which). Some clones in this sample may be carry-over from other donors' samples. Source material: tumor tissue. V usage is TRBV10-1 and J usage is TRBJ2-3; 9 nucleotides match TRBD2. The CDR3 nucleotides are TGCGCCAGCAGTCCTATTAGCGGGAGTGGGTCAGATACGCAGTATTTT. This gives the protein CASSPISGSGSDTQYF.